This T cell receptor beta chain was recovered during a study of cytomegalovirus exposure and HLA in healthy donors. Findings and limits, study-wide: Later on, a genetic analysis was performed. It linked a missense variant in DCLRE1C with V- and J-gene trimming of TCR beta.

Primers for the PCR totalled 60 Vbeta and 13 Jbeta. The assay was immunoSEQ multiplex PCR, and TCRdb's table has in-frame clones only and misses some. The sample holds under 140,000 clones, approximately 80% seen once. The CDR3 is made up of 16 amino acids. The V gene's germline CDR1 is SGHDT and CDR2 YYEEEE. Trimming at V came to 2 bases and at J to 3 bases, leaving 1 base not matched to a gene. Note on this clone: The antigen remains unidentified.

Sequences were obtained from PBMCs. The receptor's source is a man under 40 in good health and CMV-seropositive. The V gene is TRBV5-6, the J gene TRBJ2-3; the match to TRBD2 covers 15 bases. The CDR3 sequence is CASSLGLAGGTDTQYF. CDR3 DNA sequence: TGTGCCAGCAGCTTAGGACTAGCGGGGGGGACAGATACGCAGTATTTT.